The 22 T cell receptor beta chains below come from one sample, sequenced in a study of cytomegalovirus exposure and HLA in healthy donors. Amplification used 60 Vbeta primers and 13 Jbeta primers. Here immunoSEQ multiplex PCR was the method, and the copy in TCRdb shows in-frame clones only, minus some. The sample has about 130,000 clones; roughly 83% are singletons. Sequenced input: PBMCs. Source of these receptors: a girl aged 2 to 10 in good health and CMV-seronegative.

The chain couples TRBV29-1 to TRBJ1-4; TRBD1 aligns across 8 bases. The length of the CDR3 is 13 residues. Germline trimming cut 6 bases from V and 3 bases from J; bases unmatched to any gene: 3. Germline V CDR1 and CDR2: SQVTM, ANQGSEA. In DNA, the CDR3 is TGCAGCGTCCAGGGGGCAGCTAATGAAAAACTGTTTTTT. It translates to CSVQGAANEKLFF. Using reference TRBV29-1 and TRBJ1-4 for the parts outside the CDR3, the full variable domain is SAVISQKPSRDICQRGTSLTIQCQVDSQVTMMFWYRQQPGQSLTLIATANQGSEATYESGFVIDKFPISRPNLTFSTLTVSNMSPEDSSIYLCSVQGAANEKLFFGSGTQLSVL.

The V and J genes are TRBV11-2 and TRBJ2-1; 7 nucleotides match TRBD2. The germline CDR1 and CDR2 sequences are SGHAT and FQNNGV. With 5 bases clipped from V and 2 bases from J, the junction kept 6 bases outside the gene matches. This CDR3 region has 15 residues. The CDR3 sequence: CASSPPGLTYNEQFF. CDR3 nucleotides: TGTGCCAGCAGCCCCCCGGGACTAACCTACAATGAGCAGTTCTTC.

This chain links TRBV2 with TRBJ2-7; weak D call: TRBD2 (6 bases). V dropped 6 bases and J dropped 6 bases, with 18 bases sitting between them. Germline V gives CDR1 SNHLY, CDR2 FYNNEI. The CDR3 runs 14 residues. The CDR3 reads CASRAGTASGEQYF. The CDR3 nucleotides read TGTGCCAGCAGGGCCGGGACTGCCTCCGGCGAGCAGTACTTC.

This clone has only a few counts. V gene TRBV19 combines with J gene TRBJ2-2, with 10 bases identical to TRBD2. Trimming removed 0 bases from V and 4 bases from J; junction bases left unmatched: 2. CDR1 is LNHDA, CDR2 SQIVND, per germline (reference sequence). This CDR3 comprises 16 residues. The CDR3 sequence: CASSIEGLARTGELFF. The CDR3 nucleotides read TGTGCCAGTAGTATAGAGGGACTAGCGCGCACCGGGGAGCTGTTTTTT.

The V call is TRBV5-6, the J call TRBJ1-2, with D possibly being TRBD1 (5 bases). Germline V lookup: CDR1 SGHDT, CDR2 YYEEEE. The germline V and J ends were trimmed by 2 bases and 4 bases, with 9 bases remaining between them. The CDR3 is 13 amino acids. In DNA, the CDR3 is TGTGCCAGCAGCTTAGCAGGGCTCTATGGCTACACCTTC. It yields the protein CASSLAGLYGYTF.

This clone was detected only a few times. The V and J genes are TRBV2 and TRBJ1-2; D gene ambiguous. Germline CDR1 SNHLY, CDR2 FYNNEI. V gave up 4 bases and J gave up 5 bases, with 14 bases separating them. CDR3 length equals 14 residues. For the CDR3, the DNA is TGTGCCAGCAGTGGTCGAGGGTCTCTGTATGGCTACACCTTC. Protein product: CASSGRGSLYGYTF. Complete variable domain (other parts from reference TRBV2 and TRBJ1-2): EPEVTQTPSHQVTQMGQEVILRCVPISNHLYFYWYRQILGQKVEFLVSFYNNEISEKSEIFDDQFSVERPDGSNFTLKIRSTKLEDSAMYFCASSGRGSLYGYTFGSGTRLTVV.

The chain combines TRBV19 with TRBJ1-5; perhaps TRBD1 as D (5 bases). Germline assignment: CDR1 LNHDA and CDR2 SQIVND (reference sequence). Trimming stripped 4 bases from V and 4 bases from J, with 11 bases between. The CDR3 runs to 14 residues. DNA for the CDR3: TGTGCCAGTAGTACCGCAGGGACTAATCAGCCCCAGCATTTT. This gives the protein CASSTAGTNQPQHF.

This chain uses TRBV10-3 with TRBJ2-1, with a tentative D call TRBD2 (5 bases). The CDR3 sequence is 16 residues long. The germline CDR1 and CDR2 sequences are ENHRY and SYGVKD. Trimming left V 2 bases short and J 0 bases short, with 11 bases between. CDR3 in DNA: TGTGCCATCAGTGAGCCCGAGCGGAGCTCCTACAATGAGCAGTTCTTC. Its translation: CAISEPERSSYNEQFF.

Only one count was recorded for this clone. The conserved phenylalanine or tryptophan is not found at the CDR3 terminus, so this likely reflects a read error. V is TRBV2 and J is TRBJ1-2; D ambiguous. V dropped 3 bases and J dropped 8 bases, with 13 bases sitting between them. Germline loops: CDR1 SNHLY, CDR2 FYNNEI. The CDR3 has 13 amino acids. This CDR3 is CASSENRVKGYTS. As DNA, the CDR3 is TGTGCCAGCAGTGAGAACAGAGTGAAAGGCTACACCTCC.

The rearrangement joins TRBV10-3 to TRBJ1-2, with D possibly matching TRBD1 (6 bases). CDR1 and CDR2 (germline): ENHRY, SYGVKD. The CDR3 has 13 residues. Trimming left V 6 bases short and J 2 bases short, with 10 bases between. The CDR3 here is CAISNRENYGYTF. CDR3 nucleotide sequence: TGTGCCATCAGCAACAGGGAGAACTATGGCTACACCTTC.

The chain combines TRBV6-1 with TRBJ2-5; D is perhaps TRBD1 (5 bases). Germline CDR1 and CDR2: MNHNS and SASEGT. V was shortened by 2 bases and J by 2 bases, with 9 bases between the two germline ends. CDR3 length equals 14 residues. The CDR3 DNA reads TGTGCCAGCAGTGAACAGGGTCATCAAGAGACCCAGTACTTC. Its translation is CASSEQGHQETQYF.

This clone has only one observation. The chain combines TRBV18 with TRBJ2-7; possibly TRBD1 for D (5 bases). Germline values: CDR1 KGHSH, CDR2 LQKENI. This CDR3 has 15 residues. V lost 3 bases and J lost 5, with 17 bases in between. The CDR3 here is CASSPLGQGRNEQYF. The CDR3 nucleotides read TGTGCCAGCTCACCTTTGGGGCAGGGAAGGAACGAGCAGTACTTC.

This chain uses TRBV19 with TRBJ2-1, with TRBD2 identical over 9 bases. The junction had 5 bases not matched to a gene; V was cut back by 3 bases and J by 5 bases. This CDR3 is 15 amino acids long. CDR1 LNHDA and CDR2 SQIVND come from the germline V gene (reference sequence). DNA of the CDR3: TGTGCCAGTAGTATGTTTAGCGGGAGCAACAATGAGCAGTTCTTC. It encodes CASSMFSGSNNEQFF.

This clone was counted a few times. The chain links TRBV28 to TRBJ2-3; 8 nucleotides agree with TRBD2. This CDR3 has 15 amino acids. Germline V gene lookup returns CDR1 MDHEN and CDR2 SYDVKM. V shed 7 bases and J 6 bases; nucleotides not matched to a gene: 12. The CDR3 nucleotides read TGTGCCAGCACTCTGAAGCGGGAGTTCTTGGATACGCAGTATTTT. It yields the protein CASTLKREFLDTQYF.

V gene TRBV11-2 combines with J gene TRBJ2-3; D possibly corresponds to TRBD1 (5 bases). The CDR3 length is 14 residues. Looked up from germline, CDR1 is SGHAT and CDR2 is FQNNGV. V gave up 0 bases and J gave up 5 bases, with 9 bases separating them. CDR3 DNA sequence: TGTGCCAGCAGCTTAGATTTGGACATAGATACGCAGTATTTT. Amino acids: CASSLDLDIDTQYF.

The V call is TRBV5-4, the J call TRBJ2-3; 10 nucleotides match TRBD2. V dropped 0 bases and J dropped 5; count of bases not matched to a gene: 9. The CDR3 length is 17 residues. Germline CDR1 reads SGHNT; CDR2 reads YYREEE (reference sequence). The CDR3 nucleotides read TGTGCCAGCAGCTTGGGCCTAGCGGGAGAGTCGATAGATACGCAGTATTTT. It translates to CASSLGLAGESIDTQYF.

This chain uses TRBV30 with TRBJ1-1; D gene uncertain. This CDR3 has 12 residues. Per germline, CDR1 GTSNPN and CDR2 SVGIG (reference sequence). V was shortened by 8 bases and J by 0 bases, with 10 bases between the two germline ends. The CDR3 loop reads CAGGRMNTEAFF. The CDR3 bases are TGTGCCGGCGGTCGGATGAACACTGAAGCTTTCTTT.

This chain uses TRBV9 with TRBJ2-1; D perhaps matches TRBD1 (5 bases). CDR1 is SGDLS and CDR2 is YYNGEE in the germline V gene. Trimming left V 1 base short and J 0 bases short, with 17 bases between. This CDR3 contains 18 residues. The CDR3 DNA reads TGTGCCAGCAGCGTAAGGTCCACGGACAAGCGCTCCTACAATGAGCAGTTCTTC. Its protein is CASSVRSTDKRSYNEQFF.

The chain couples TRBV10-1 to TRBJ2-3; D perhaps matches TRBD2 (5 bases). V was cut by 6 bases and J by 11 bases, with 24 bases left in between. The CDR3 spans 15 residues. CDR1 WNHNN and CDR2 SYGVQD come from the germline V gene (reference sequence). The DNA of the CDR3 is TGCGCCAGCAGCGGACCGAGCGGCAGCACCGAAGTGCAGTATTTT. It is translated as CASSGPSGSTEVQYF.

The sample holds one count of this clone. V usage is TRBV11-2 and J usage is TRBJ2-2; no clear D gene. Trimming shortened V by 1 base and J by 2 bases, and 11 bases separated the two germline ends. CDR3 size: 16 residues. Germline lookup yields CDR1 SGHAT and CDR2 FQNNGV. This CDR3 is CASSLGRTANTGELFF. The DNA for the CDR3 is TGTGCCAGCAGCTTAGGTAGAACCGCTAACACCGGGGAGCTGTTTTTT.

The V call is TRBV7-6, the J call TRBJ1-2; 11 bases map to TRBD1. Germline lookup yields CDR1 SGHVS and CDR2 FNYEAQ. V was pared by 4 bases and J by 4 bases, with 8 bases of the junction left unmatched. CDR3 length: 16 residues. In DNA, the CDR3 is TGTGCCAGCAGCTCCATGGGACAGGGGGATATCTATGGCTACACCTTC. It translates to CASSSMGQGDIYGYTF.

The CDR3 coding sequence is TGTGCCAGCAGCCGAGAGGGACAGGCCACCTACGAGCAGTACTTC. Translating it yields CASSREGQATYEQYF. This chain links TRBV2 with TRBJ2-7; the match to TRBD1 covers 8 bases. CDR1 is SNHLY, CDR2 FYNNEI, per germline. V was clipped by 6 bases and J by 2 bases; unmatched bases: 9. The CDR3 spans 15 residues.